This record looks at one T cell receptor beta chain sequence and its context. This sample was taken from a study of T cell responses to AZD1222 COVID-19 vaccine. The data were produced by immunoSEQ multiplex PCR, yet TCRdb's version contains in-frame clones alone and is incomplete. Counted here are some 130,000 clones, roughly 92% occurring once; the ten biggest clones make up 5% to 7%. The sample in question was peripheral blood, obtained on day 0 of AZD1222 vaccination. The clonotype comes from an adult in good health.

The CDR3 DNA sequence: TGTGCCATATCGTTAAAGATCGGGGTTCAGGGCTACACCTTC. Encoded protein: CAISLKIGVQGYTF. The V and J genes are TRBV28 and TRBJ1-2; D remains ambiguous. The CDR3 has 14 amino acids. CDR1 and CDR2 (germline): MDHEN, SYDVKM. V was pared by 10 bases and J by 8 bases, with 23 bases between.